This T cell receptor (beta chain) stems from a study of T-cell memory formation after mild COVID-19. Study-level information: TCR clusters were largely donor specific. Study observations and caveats: Largely, contracting CD4+ clones fell within CM and EM, and contracting CD8+ clones within EMRA. Within pre-infection memory, some responding clones were found, suggesting cross-reactive memory joined.

Amplification by 5'RACE using constant-segment primers produced TCR alpha and TCR beta cDNA libraries that carried sample barcodes and UMIs. MiXCR was run by TCRdb on the 5' RACE reads, yielding one entry per CDR3 protein. The table includes a few hundred thousand distinct CDR3 sequences, about 16% detected once. This clonotype was detected a few times. Its specificity is not known. The source material was PBMCs or a T cell subset sorted from them (not recorded which). This TCR was sampled from a man aged 18 to 30 who had mild COVID-19 (a few samples of this study predate the infection). Cell type and time point are not known.

For the CDR3, the DNA is TGTGCCATCAGCGCAGCGGGGGGAATAGCGAACACCGGGGAGCTGTTTTTT. Translated, it gives CAISAAGGIANTGELFF. V is TRBV10-3 and J is TRBJ2-2; 9 bases match TRBD2. The CDR3 is 17 residues long. J gave up 0 bases and V 6 bases, and 8 bases lay outside the gene matches. Germline CDR1 is ENHRY and CDR2 is SYGVKD.